This TCR beta chain emerged from a study of T cells after yellow fever vaccination. Study-level points and caveats: Shared CD4/CD8 clonotypes were a small share, likely from convergent recombination.

V was trimmed by 5 bases and J by 3 bases, leaving 8 bases between them. CDR1 and CDR2 (germline): MGHRA, YSYEKL. CDR3 size: 13 residues. About this clonotype: Its antigen is not identified.

One entry per CDR3 protein, called by TCRdb with MiXCR from the 5' RACE reads. The sample has 450,000 to 550,000 distinct CDR3 sequences; 21% are singletons. This chain links TRBV4-1 with TRBJ1-5; D is ambiguous. The sequenced sample was PBMCs, obtained approximately 20 days after the first yellow fever vaccination. This sequence originates from a young man who received the YFV17D yellow fever vaccine. The CDR3: CASSSEFNQPQHF. The CDR3 DNA reads TGCGCCAGCAGCTCAGAGTTCAATCAGCCCCAGCATTTT.